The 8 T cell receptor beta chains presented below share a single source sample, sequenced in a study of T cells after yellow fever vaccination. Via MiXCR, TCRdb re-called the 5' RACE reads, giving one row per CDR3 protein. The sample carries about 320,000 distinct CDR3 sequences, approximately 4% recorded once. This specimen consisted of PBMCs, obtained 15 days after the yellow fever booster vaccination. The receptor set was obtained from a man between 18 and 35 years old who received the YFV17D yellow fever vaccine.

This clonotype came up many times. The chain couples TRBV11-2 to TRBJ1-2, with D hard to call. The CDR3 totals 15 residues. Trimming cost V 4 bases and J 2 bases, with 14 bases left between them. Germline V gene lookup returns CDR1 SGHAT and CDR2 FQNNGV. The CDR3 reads CASSSVRHPNYGYTF. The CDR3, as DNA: TGTGCCAGCAGCTCGGTTAGGCACCCAAACTATGGCTACACCTTC.

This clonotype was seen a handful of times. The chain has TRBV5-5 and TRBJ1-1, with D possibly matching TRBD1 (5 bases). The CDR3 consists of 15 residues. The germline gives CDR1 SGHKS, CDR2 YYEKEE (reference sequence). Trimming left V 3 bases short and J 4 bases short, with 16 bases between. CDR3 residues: CASSWSSQGGTEAFF. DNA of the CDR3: TGTGCCAGCAGCTGGTCGAGTCAGGGAGGCACTGAAGCTTTCTTT.

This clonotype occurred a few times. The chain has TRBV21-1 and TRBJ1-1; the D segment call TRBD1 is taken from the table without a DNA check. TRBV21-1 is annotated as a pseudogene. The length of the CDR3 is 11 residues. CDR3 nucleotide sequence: TGTGCCAGCAGCAAACAGGGTAAAGCTTTCTTT. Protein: CASSKQGKAFF.

The CDR3 is CASSLQGAGGQETQYF. The CDR3, as DNA: TGTGCCAGCAGCTTACAAGGAGCGGGGGGCCAAGAGACCCAGTACTTC. The gene calls are TRBV7-2 and TRBJ2-5; 9 bases line up with TRBD2. Germline CDR1 and CDR2: SGHTA and FQGNSA. The J segment lost 1 base and the V segment lost 2 bases, leaving 5 bases of the junction unmatched. CDR3 length equals 16 residues. The complete variable domain, with remaining parts taken from reference TRBV7-2 and TRBJ2-5, reads GAGVSQSPSNKVTEKGKDVELRCDPISGHTALYWYRQSLGQGLEFLIYFQGNSAPDKSGLPSDRFSAERTGGSVSTLTIQRTQQEDSAVYLCASSLQGAGGQETQYFGPGTRLLVL.

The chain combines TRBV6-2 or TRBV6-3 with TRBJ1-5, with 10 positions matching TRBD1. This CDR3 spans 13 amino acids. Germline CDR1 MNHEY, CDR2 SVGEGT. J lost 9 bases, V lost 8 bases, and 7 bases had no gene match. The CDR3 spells CASGPGQGTPQHF. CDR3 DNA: TGTGCCAGCGGACCGGGACAGGGGACGCCCCAGCATTTT.

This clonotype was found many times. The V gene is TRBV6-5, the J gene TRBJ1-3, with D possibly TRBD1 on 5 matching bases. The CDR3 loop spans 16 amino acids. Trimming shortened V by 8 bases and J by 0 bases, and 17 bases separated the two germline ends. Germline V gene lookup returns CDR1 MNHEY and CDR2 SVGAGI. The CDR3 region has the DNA TGTGCCAGCGCCCCCCTCCCAGGGTCCTCTGGAAACACCATATATTTT. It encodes CASAPLPGSSGNTIYF.

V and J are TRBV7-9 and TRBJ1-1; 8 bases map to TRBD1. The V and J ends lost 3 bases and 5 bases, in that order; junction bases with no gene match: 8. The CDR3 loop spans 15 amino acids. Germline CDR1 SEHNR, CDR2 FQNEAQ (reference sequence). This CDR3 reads CASSFTGGPGTEAFF. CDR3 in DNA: TGTGCCAGCAGCTTTACAGGGGGGCCAGGAACTGAAGCTTTCTTT.

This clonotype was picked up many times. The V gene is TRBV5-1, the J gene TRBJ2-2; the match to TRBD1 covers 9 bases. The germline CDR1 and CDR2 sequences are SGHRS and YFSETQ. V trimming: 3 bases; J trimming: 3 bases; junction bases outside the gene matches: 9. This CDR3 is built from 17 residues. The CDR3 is CASSSIQGAWDTGELFF. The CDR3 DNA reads TGCGCCAGCAGCTCCATACAGGGGGCTTGGGACACCGGGGAGCTGTTTTTT. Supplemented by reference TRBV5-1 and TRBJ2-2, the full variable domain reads KAGVTQTPRYLIKTRGQQVTLSCSPISGHRSVSWYQQTPGQGLQFLFEYFSETQRNKGNFPGRFSGRQFSNSRSEMNVSTLELGDSALYLCASSSIQGAWDTGELFFGEGSRLTVL.